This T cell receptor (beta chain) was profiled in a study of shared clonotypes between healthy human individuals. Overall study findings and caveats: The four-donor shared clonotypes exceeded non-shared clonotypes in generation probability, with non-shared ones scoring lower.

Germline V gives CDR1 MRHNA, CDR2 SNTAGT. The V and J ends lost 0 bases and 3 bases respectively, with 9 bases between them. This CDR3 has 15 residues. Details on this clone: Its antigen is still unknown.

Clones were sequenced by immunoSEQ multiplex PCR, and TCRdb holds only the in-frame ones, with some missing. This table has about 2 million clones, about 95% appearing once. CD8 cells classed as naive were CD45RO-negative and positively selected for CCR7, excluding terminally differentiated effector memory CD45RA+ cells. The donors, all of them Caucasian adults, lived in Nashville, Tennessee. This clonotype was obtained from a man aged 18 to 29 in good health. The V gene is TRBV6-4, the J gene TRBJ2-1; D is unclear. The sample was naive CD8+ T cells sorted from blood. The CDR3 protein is CASSDSGIGYNEQFF. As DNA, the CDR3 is TGTGCCAGCAGTGACTCAGGGATCGGCTACAATGAGCAGTTCTTC.